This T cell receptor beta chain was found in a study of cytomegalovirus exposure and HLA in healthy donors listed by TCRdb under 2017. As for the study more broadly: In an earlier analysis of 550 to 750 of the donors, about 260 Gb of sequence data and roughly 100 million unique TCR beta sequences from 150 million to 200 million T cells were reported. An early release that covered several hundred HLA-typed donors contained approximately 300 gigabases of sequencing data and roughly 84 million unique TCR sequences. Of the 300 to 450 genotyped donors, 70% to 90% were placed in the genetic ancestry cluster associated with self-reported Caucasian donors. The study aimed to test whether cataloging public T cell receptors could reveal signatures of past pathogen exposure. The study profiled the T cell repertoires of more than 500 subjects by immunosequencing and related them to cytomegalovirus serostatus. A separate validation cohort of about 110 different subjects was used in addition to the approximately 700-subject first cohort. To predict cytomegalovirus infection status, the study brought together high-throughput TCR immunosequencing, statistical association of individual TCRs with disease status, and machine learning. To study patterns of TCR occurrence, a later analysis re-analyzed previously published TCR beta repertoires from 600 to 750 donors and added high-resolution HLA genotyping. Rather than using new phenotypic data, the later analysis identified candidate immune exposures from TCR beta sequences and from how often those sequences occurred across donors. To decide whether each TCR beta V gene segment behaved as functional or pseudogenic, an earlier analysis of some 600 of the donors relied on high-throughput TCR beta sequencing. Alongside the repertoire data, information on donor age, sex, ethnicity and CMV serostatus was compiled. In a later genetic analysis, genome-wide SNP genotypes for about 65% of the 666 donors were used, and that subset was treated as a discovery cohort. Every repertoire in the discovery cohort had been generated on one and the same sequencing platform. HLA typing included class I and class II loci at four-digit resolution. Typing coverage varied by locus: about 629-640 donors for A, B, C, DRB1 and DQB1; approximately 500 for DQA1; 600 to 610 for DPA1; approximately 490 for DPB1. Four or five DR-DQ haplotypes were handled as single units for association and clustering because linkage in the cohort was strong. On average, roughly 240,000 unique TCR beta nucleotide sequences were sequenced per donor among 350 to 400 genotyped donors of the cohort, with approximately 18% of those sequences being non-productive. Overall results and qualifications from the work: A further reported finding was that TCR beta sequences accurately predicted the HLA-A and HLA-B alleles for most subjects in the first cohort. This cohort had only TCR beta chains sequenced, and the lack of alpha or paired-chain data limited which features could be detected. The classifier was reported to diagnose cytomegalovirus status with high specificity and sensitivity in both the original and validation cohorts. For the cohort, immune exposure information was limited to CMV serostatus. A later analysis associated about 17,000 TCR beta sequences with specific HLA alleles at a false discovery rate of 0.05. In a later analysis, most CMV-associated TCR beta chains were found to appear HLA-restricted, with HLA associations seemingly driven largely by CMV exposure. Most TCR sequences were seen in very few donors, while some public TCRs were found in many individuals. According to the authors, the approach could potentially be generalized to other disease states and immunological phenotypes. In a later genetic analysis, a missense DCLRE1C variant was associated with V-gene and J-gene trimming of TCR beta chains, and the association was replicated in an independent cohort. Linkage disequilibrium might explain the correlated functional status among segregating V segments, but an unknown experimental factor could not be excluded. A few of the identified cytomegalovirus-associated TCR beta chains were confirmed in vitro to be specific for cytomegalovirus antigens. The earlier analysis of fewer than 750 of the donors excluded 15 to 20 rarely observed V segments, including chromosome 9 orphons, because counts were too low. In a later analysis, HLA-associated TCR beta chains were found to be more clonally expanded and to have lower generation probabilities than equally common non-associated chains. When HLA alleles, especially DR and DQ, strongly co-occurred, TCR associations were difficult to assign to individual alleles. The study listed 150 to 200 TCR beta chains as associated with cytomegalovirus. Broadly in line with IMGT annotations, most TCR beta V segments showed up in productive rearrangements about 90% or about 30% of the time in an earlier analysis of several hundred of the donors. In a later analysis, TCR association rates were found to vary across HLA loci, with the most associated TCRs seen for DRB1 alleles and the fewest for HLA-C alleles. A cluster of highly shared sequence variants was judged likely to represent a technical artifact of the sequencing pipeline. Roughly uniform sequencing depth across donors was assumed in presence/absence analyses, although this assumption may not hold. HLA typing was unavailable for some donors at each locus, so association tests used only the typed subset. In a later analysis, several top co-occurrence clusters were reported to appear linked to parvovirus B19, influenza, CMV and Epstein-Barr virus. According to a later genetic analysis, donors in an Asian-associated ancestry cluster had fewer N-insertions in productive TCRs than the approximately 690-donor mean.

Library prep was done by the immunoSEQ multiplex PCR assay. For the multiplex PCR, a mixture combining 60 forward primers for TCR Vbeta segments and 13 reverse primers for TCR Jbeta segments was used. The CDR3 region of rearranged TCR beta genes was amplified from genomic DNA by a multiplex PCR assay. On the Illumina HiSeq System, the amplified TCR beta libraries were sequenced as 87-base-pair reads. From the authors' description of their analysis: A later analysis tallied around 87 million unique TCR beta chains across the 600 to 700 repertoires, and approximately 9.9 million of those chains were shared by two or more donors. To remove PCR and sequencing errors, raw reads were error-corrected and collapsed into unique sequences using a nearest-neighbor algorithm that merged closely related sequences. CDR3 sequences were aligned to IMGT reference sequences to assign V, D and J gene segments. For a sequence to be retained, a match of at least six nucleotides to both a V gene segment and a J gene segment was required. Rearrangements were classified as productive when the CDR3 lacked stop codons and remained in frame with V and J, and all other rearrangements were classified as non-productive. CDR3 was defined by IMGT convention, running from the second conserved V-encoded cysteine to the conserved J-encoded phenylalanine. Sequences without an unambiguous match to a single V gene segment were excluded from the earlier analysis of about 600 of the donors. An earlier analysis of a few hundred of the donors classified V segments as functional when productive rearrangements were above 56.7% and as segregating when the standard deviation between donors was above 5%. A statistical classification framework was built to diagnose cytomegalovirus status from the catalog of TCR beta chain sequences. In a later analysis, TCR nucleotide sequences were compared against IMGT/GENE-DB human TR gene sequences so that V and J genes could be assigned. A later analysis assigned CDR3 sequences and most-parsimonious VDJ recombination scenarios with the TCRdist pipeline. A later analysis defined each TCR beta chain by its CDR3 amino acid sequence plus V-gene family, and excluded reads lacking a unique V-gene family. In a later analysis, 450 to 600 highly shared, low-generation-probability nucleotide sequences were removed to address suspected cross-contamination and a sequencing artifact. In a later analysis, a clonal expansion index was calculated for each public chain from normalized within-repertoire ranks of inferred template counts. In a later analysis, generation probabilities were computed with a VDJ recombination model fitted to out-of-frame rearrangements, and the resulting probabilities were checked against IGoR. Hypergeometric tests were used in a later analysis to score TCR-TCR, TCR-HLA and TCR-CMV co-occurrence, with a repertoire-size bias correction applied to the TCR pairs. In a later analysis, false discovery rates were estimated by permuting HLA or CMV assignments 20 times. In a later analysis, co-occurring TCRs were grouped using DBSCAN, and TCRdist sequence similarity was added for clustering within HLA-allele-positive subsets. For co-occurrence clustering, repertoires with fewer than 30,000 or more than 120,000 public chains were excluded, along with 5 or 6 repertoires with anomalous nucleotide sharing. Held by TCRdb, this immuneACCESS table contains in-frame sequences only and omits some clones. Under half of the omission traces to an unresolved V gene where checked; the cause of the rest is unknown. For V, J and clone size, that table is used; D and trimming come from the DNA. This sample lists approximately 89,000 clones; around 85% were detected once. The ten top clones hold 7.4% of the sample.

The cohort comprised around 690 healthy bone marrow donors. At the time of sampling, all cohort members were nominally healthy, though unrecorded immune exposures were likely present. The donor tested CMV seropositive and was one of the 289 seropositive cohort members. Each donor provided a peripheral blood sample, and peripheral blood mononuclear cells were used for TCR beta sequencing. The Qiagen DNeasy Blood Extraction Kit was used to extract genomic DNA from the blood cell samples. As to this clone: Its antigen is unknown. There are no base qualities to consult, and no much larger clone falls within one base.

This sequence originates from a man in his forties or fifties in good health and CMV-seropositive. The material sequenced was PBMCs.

Here is the DNA: TGTGCCAGCAGCTCGGCAGATACGCAGTATTTT. Its product reads: CASSSADTQYF. The sequence joins TRBV5-6 to TRBJ2-3; the D gene lacks a confident call. CDR1 and CDR2 were assigned from the germline V gene as SGHDT and YYEEEE. The CDR3 goes from the cysteine to the phenylalanine over 11 residues. Only CDR3 DNA remains: 33 bases, in frame from the first base. The V end loses 3 bases and the J end loses 4 bases, and a stretch of 3 bases separates them.